Following are 18 T cell receptor beta chains from one sample sequenced in a study of blood T cell repertoires in COVID-19. Here immunoSEQ multiplex PCR was the method, and the copy in TCRdb shows in-frame clones only, minus some. The sample has about 140,000 clones, roughly three quarters seen once. Specimen: peripheral blood. The receptors originated from a woman aged 60-75 years with acute or convalescent COVID-19.

This rearrangement joins TRBV9 to TRBJ2-7, with 9 bases lining up with TRBD1. CDR1 and CDR2 from the germline V gene are SGDLS and YYNGEE. The V gene end was trimmed by 2 bases and the J gene end by 6 bases; junction bases not matched to a gene: 3. The CDR3 covers 13 residues. The CDR3 reads CASSVGQGLEQYF. In DNA, the CDR3 is TGTGCCAGCAGCGTCGGACAGGGGCTCGAGCAGTACTTC.

This clone showed up just once. The V and J genes are TRBV15 and TRBJ1-1; the D gene is possibly TRBD1 (5 bases). Per germline, CDR1 LNHNV and CDR2 YYDKDF (reference sequence). The CDR3 is 15 amino acids. Trimming took off 1 base at V and 0 bases at J, with 9 bases between the two ends. The CDR3 DNA is TGTGCCACCAGCAGAGCCCCCAGGGTGAACACTGAAGCTTTCTTT. Its translation is CATSRAPRVNTEAFF. Supplemented by reference TRBV15 and TRBJ1-1, the full variable domain reads DAMVIQNPRYQVTQFGKPVTLSCSQTLNHNVMYWYQQKSSQAPKLLFHYYDKDFNNEADTPDNFQSRRPNTSFCFLDIRSPGLGDTAMYLCATSRAPRVNTEAFFGQGTRLTVV.

V gene TRBV2 combines with J gene TRBJ2-2, with D perhaps TRBD1 (5 bases). Germline V CDR1 and CDR2: SNHLY, FYNNEI. CDR3 length: 13 amino acids. V was trimmed by 5 bases and J by 7 bases, leaving 11 bases between them. CDR3 coding DNA: TGTGCCAGCAGTCTACAGGCGGTCGGGGAGCTGTTTTTT. Amino acid sequence: CASSLQAVGELFF.

This rearrangement joins TRBV11-3 to TRBJ2-1, with D perhaps matching TRBD1 (5 bases). This CDR3 is 13 amino acids long. Germline V gives CDR1 SGHNT, CDR2 YENEEA. Trimming took off 3 bases at V and 2 bases at J, with 5 bases between the two ends. The CDR3 loop is CASSLDTYNEQFF. CDR3 sequence (DNA): TGTGCCAGCAGCTTGGACACCTACAATGAGCAGTTCTTC.

The chain links TRBV19 to TRBJ1-5; D uncertain. Trimming took off 5 bases at V and 4 bases at J, with 18 bases between the two ends. Germline V lookup: CDR1 LNHDA, CDR2 SQIVND (reference sequence). This CDR3 has 16 residues. The CDR3 loop is CASSPTPGQTNQPQHF. For the CDR3, the DNA is TGTGCCAGTAGTCCGACCCCGGGTCAAACTAATCAGCCCCAGCATTTT.

This clone occurred once. The rearrangement joins TRBV10-1 to TRBJ2-1; 9 bases are shared with TRBD2. Germline V gene data show CDR1 as WNHNN and CDR2 as SYGVQD (reference sequence). The CDR3 runs to 14 residues. The V gene end was trimmed by 6 bases and the J gene end by 4 bases; junction bases not matched to a gene: 4. The CDR3 sequence is CASSIAGEYNEQFF. The DNA of the CDR3 is TGCGCCAGCAGCATAGCGGGAGAGTACAATGAGCAGTTCTTC.

The V gene is TRBV9, the J gene TRBJ2-1; 7 bases line up with TRBD2. Germline-derived CDR1 and CDR2 are SGDLS and YYNGEE. The CDR3 is 14 amino acids. The V segment lost 4 bases and the J segment 5 bases; nucleotides outside the gene matches: 6. The CDR3 bases are TGTGCCAGCAGCATTAGCGGGTCGCACAATGAGCAGTTCTTC. Amino acid sequence: CASSISGSHNEQFF. The whole variable domain, filled in from reference TRBV9 and TRBJ2-1, reads DSGVTQTPKHLITATGQRVTLRCSPRSGDLSVYWYQQSLDQGLQFLIQYYNGEERAKGNILERFSAQQFPDLHSELNLSSLELGDSALYFCASSISGSHNEQFFGPGTRLTVL.

This clone showed up just once. This sequence joins TRBV4-1 and TRBJ1-1, with 7 positions matching TRBD1. V dropped 1 base and J dropped 0; count of bases not matched to a gene: 11. The CDR3 spans 18 residues. Germline V gene sequence: CDR1 MGHRA, CDR2 YSYEKL. The CDR3: CASSQVIQGNLMNTEAFF. Written as DNA, the CDR3 is TGCGCCAGCAGCCAAGTAATACAGGGGAATCTAATGAACACTGAAGCTTTCTTT.

J is TRBJ2-1 and V is TRBV27, with 12 bases that match TRBD2. V lost 6 bases, J lost 8 bases, and 8 bases stayed unmatched. The germline V gene has CDR1 MNHEY and CDR2 SMNVEV (reference sequence). The CDR3 runs to 15 residues. DNA of the CDR3: TGTGCCAGCAGCCGAACTAGCGGGAGGTGGGATGAGCAGTTCTTC. Protein: CASSRTSGRWDEQFF.

This clone was observed a single time. The chain joins TRBV29-1 to TRBJ1-1, with 8 bases identical to TRBD1. The CDR3 runs 13 residues. Germline-derived CDR1 and CDR2 are SQVTM and ANQGSEA. V shed 5 bases, J shed 3 bases, and the junction held 5 bases outside the gene matches. CDR3 DNA: TGCAGCGTTCCAGGGGGCTGGGACACTGAAGCTTTCTTT. Amino acids: CSVPGGWDTEAFF.

This clone was seen more than once but under ten times. J is TRBJ2-3 and V is TRBV28, with 13 bases lining up with TRBD2. Germline CDR1 MDHEN, CDR2 SYDVKM. CDR3 length: 19 residues. The J segment lost 2 bases and the V segment lost 3 bases, leaving 11 bases of the junction unmatched. The CDR3 reads CASSFPPLAGGVDTDTQYF. As DNA, the CDR3 is TGTGCCAGCAGTTTTCCCCCACTAGCGGGAGGGGTGGACACAGATACGCAGTATTTT.

The chain carries TRBV28 and TRBJ2-3; D is unresolved. The V gene's germline CDR1 is MDHEN and CDR2 SYDVKM. The CDR3 is 14 residues long. V lost 5 bases to trimming and J lost 2 bases, with 11 bases between them. CDR3 sequence: CASSRSPNTDTQYF. The CDR3 DNA is TGTGCCAGCAGTAGAAGCCCGAACACAGATACGCAGTATTTT.

The V gene is TRBV5-6, the J gene TRBJ2-7, with TRBD1 identical over 8 bases. Germline V gene sequence: CDR1 SGHDT, CDR2 YYEEEE. With V trimmed by 4 bases and J by 0 bases, 15 bases remained unmatched. The CDR3 spans 18 residues. The CDR3 DNA reads as TGTGCCAGCAGCGCGACAGGGGCGGGCGGGACCATCTCCTACGAGCAGTACTTC. Its protein product is CASSATGAGGTISYEQYF.

This chain's CDR3 is CASSPWTGEETQYF. The CDR3 bases are TGTGCCAGCAGCCCCTGGACAGGGGAAGAGACCCAGTACTTC. V is TRBV7-9 and J is TRBJ2-5; TRBD1 matches 9 bases. The CDR3 length is 14 residues. CDR1 is SEHNR and CDR2 is FQNEAQ in the germline V gene (reference sequence). Germline trimming cut 5 bases from V and 3 bases from J; bases unmatched to any gene: 4.

The chain couples TRBV5-4 to TRBJ2-1, with 8 bases matching TRBD2. This CDR3 spans 14 amino acids. The J segment lost 8 bases and the V segment lost 0 bases, leaving 4 bases of the junction unmatched. CDR1 is SGHNT, CDR2 YYREEE, per germline (reference sequence). CDR3 region: CASSLAGTRDEQFF. The CDR3 DNA sequence: TGTGCCAGCAGCTTGGCGGGGACTAGGGATGAGCAGTTCTTC. Based on the CDR3 plus reference TRBV5-4 and TRBJ2-1, the full variable domain is ETGVTQSPTHLIKTRGQQVTLRCSSQSGHNTVSWYQQALGQGPQFIFQYYREEENGRGNFPPRFSGLQFPNYSSELNVNALELDDSALYLCASSLAGTRDEQFFGPGTRLTVL.

The chain has TRBV19 and TRBJ2-1; 8 positions match TRBD2. The CDR3 has 13 residues. CDR1 and CDR2 from the germline V gene are LNHDA and SQIVND (reference sequence). V lost 6 bases, J lost 9 bases, and 7 bases stayed unmatched. CDR3 residues: CASRPSGGVEQFF. The CDR3 DNA reads TGTGCCAGTAGACCCTCGGGGGGGGTTGAGCAGTTCTTC.

This chain uses TRBV12-3 or TRBV12-4 with TRBJ1-2; TRBD1 matches 10 bases. CDR3 size: 13 residues. The J segment lost 10 bases and the V segment lost 5 bases, leaving 7 bases of the junction unmatched. CDR3 in DNA: TGTGCCAGCAGTCTCGGACAGGGGGTCCACTACACCTTC. It specifies CASSLGQGVHYTF.

CDR3: CASTIGGRRETQYF. The DNA of the CDR3 is TGCGCCAGCACGATCGGGGGGCGCAGGGAGACCCAGTACTTC. The chain employs TRBV5-1 and TRBJ2-5, with D maybe TRBD2 (7 bases). The CDR3 is made up of 14 amino acids. CDR1 and CDR2 from the germline V gene are SGHRS and YFSETQ. Trimming removed 6 bases from V and 5 bases from J, with 17 bases in between.